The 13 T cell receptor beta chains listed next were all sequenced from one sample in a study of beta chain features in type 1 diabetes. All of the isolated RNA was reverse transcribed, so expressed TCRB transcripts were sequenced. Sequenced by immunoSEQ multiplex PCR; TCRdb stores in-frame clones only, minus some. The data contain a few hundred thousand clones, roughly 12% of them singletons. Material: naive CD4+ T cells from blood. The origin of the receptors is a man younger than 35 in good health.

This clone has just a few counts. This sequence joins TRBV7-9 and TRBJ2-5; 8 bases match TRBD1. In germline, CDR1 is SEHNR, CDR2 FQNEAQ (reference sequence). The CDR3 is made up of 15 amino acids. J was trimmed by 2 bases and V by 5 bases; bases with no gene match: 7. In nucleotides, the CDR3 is TGTGCCAGCAGCCCCAGGACAGGGTTGCAAGAGACCCAGTACTTC. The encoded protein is CASSPRTGLQETQYF.

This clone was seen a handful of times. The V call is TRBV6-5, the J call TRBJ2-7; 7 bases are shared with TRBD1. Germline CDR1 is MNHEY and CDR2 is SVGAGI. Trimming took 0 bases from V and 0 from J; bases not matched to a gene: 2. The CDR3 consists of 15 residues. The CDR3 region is CASSYSGQNSYEQYF. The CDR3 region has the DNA TGTGCCAGCAGTTACTCGGGACAGAACTCCTACGAGCAGTACTTC.

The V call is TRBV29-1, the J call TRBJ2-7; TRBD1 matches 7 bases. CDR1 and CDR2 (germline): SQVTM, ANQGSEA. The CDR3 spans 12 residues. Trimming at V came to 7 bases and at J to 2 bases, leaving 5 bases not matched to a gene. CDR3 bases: TGCAGCGGTCAGACAGGGACCTACGAGCAGTACTTC. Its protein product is CSGQTGTYEQYF.

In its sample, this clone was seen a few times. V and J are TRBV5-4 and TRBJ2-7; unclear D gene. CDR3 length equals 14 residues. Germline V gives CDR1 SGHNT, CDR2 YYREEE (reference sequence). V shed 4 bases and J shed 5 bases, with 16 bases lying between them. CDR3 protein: CASSQPGPAHEQYF. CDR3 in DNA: TGTGCCAGCAGCCAGCCGGGTCCCGCCCACGAGCAGTACTTC.

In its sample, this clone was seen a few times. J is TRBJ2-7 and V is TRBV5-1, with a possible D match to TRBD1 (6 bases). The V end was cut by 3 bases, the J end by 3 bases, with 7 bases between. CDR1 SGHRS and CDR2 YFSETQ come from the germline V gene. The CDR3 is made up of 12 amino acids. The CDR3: CASSSDSYEQYF. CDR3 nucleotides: TGCGCCAGCAGCTCGGACAGCTACGAGCAGTACTTC. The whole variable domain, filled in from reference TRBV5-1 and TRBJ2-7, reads KAGVTQTPRYLIKTRGQQVTLSCSPISGHRSVSWYQQTPGQGLQFLFEYFSETQRNKGNFPGRFSGRQFSNSRSEMNVSTLELGDSALYLCASSSDSYEQYFGPGTRLTVT.

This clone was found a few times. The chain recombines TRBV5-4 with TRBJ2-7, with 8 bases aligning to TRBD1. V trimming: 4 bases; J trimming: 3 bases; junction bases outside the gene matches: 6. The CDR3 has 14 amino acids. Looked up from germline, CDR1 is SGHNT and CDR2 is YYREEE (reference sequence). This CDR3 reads CASSAQGAGYEQYF. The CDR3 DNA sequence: TGTGCCAGCAGCGCTCAGGGGGCGGGCTACGAGCAGTACTTC.

In DNA, the CDR3 is TGTGCCAGCAGTAAGGACTACTCTGGGGCCAACGTCCTGACTTTC. It yields the protein CASSKDYSGANVLTF. The rearrangement links TRBV6-4 to TRBJ2-6, with D possibly TRBD2 on 6 matching bases. With 5 bases removed from V and 0 bases from J, the gap between germline ends came to 8 bases. CDR3 length: 15 residues. CDR1 MRHNA and CDR2 SNTAGT come from the germline V gene.

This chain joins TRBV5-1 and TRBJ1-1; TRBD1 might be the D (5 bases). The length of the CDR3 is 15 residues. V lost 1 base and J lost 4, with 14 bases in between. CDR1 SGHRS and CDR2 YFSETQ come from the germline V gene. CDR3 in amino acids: CASSLLWQGGTEAFF. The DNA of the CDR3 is TGCGCCAGCAGCTTGTTGTGGCAGGGCGGCACTGAAGCTTTCTTT.

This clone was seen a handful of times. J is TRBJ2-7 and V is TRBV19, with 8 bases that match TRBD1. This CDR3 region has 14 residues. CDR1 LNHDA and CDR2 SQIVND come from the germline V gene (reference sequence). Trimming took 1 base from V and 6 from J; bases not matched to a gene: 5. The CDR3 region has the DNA TGTGCCAGTAGTATAGCCGCACAGGGGGGCGAGCAGTACTTC. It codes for CASSIAAQGGEQYF. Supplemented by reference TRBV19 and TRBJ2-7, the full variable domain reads DGGITQSPKYLFRKEGQNVTLSCEQNLNHDAMYWYRQDPGQGLRLIYYSQIVNDFQKGDIAEGYSVSREKKESFPLTVTSAQKNPTAFYLCASSIAAQGGEQYFGPGTRLTVT.

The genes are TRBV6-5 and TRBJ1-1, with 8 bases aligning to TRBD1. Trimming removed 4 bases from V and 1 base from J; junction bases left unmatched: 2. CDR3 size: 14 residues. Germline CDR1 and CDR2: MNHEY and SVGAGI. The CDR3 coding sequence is TGTGCCAGCAGTTCCAGGGGGCAGAACACTGAAGCTTTCTTT. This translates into CASSSRGQNTEAFF.

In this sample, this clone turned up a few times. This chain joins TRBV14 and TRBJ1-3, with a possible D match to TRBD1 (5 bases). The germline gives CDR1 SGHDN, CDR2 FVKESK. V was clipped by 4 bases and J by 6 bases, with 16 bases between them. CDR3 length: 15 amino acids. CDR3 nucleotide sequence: TGTGCCAGCAGCCGTCCGGGTCTAGGGGAAAACACCATATATTTT. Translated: CASSRPGLGENTIYF.

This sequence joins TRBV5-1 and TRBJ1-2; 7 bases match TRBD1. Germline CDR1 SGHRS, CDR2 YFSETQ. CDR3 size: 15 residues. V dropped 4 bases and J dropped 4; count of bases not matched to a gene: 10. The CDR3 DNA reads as TGCGCCAGCAGCCCCAGACAGGGCGTAGGCTATGGCTACACCTTC. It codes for CASSPRQGVGYGYTF.

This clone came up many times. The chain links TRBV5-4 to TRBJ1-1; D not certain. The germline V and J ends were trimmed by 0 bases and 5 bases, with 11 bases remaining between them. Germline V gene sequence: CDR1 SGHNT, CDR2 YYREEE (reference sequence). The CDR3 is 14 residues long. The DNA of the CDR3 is TGTGCCAGCAGCTTGGGACAAGTCTTTACTGAAGCTTTCTTT. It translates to CASSLGQVFTEAFF.